The count of the clone carrying this T cell receptor beta chain is one. Its antigen is currently unknown. V trimming: 1 base; J trimming: 3 bases; junction bases outside the gene matches: 5. This CDR3 contains 15 residues. Germline V gene lookup returns CDR1 LGHNA and CDR2 YNFKEQ. Clones were sequenced by immunoSEQ multiplex PCR, and TCRdb holds only the in-frame ones, with some missing. Among 150,000 to 200,000 clones listed, roughly 95% were seen once. This record belongs to a study of cytomegalovirus exposure and HLA in healthy donors. Study-wide points: Reports described diagnosis of cytomegalovirus status by the classifier as highly specific and sensitive. Rare TCR sequences predominated, though certain public TCRs were found in many donors.

V and J are TRBV4-2 and TRBJ2-7; 8 nucleotides match TRBD1. This receptor was taken from a woman under 30 in good health and CMV-seronegative. The sequenced sample consisted of PBMCs. The CDR3: CASSQVPGGGYEQYF. DNA for the CDR3: TGTGCCAGCAGCCAAGTGCCAGGGGGCGGCTACGAGCAGTACTTC.